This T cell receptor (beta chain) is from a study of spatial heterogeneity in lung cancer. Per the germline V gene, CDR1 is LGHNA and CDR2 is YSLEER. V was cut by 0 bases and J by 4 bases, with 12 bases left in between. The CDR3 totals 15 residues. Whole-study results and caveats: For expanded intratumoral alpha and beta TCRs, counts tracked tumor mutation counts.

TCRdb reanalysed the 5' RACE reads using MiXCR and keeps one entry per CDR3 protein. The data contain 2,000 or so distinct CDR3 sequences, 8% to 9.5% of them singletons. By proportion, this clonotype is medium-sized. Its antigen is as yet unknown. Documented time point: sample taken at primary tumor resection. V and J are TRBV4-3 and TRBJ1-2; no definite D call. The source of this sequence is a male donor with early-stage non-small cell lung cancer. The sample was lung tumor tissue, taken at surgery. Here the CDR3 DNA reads TGCGCCAGCAGCCAAGACCCTTCGGCGGCCTATGGCTACACCTTC. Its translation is CASSQDPSAAYGYTF.